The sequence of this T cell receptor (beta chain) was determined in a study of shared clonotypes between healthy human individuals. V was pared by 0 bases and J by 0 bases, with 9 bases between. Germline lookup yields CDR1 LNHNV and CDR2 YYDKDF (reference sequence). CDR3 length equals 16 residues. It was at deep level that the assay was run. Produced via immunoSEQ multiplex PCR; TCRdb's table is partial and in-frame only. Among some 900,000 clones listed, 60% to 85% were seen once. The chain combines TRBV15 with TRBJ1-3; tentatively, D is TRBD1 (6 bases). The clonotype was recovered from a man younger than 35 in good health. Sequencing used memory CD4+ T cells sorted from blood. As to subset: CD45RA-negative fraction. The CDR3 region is CATSRDGTLSGNTIYF. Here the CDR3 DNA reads TGTGCCACCAGCAGAGATGGGACACTCTCTGGAAACACCATATATTTT.